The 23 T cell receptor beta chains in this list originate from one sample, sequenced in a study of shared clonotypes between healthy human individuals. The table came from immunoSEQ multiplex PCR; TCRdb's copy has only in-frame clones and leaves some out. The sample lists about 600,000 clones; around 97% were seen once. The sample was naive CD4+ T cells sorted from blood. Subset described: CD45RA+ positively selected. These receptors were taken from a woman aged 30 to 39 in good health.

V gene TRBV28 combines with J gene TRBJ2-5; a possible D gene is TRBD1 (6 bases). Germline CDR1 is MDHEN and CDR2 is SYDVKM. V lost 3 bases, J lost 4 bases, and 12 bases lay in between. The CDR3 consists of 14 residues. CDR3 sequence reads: CASSFYRVSETQYF. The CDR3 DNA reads TGTGCCAGCAGTTTCTACAGGGTCTCAGAGACCCAGTACTTC.

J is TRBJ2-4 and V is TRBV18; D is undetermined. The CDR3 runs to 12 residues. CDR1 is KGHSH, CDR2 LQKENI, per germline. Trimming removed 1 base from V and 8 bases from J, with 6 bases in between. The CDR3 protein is CASSPRLDIQYF. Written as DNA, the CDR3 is TGTGCCAGCTCACCACGCCTGGACATTCAGTACTTC.

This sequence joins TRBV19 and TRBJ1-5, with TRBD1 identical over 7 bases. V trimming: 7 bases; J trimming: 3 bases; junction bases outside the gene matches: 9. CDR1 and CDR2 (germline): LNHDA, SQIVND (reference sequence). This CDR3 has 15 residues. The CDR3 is CASNLRGPNNQPQHF. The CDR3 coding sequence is TGTGCCAGTAACTTGAGGGGGCCGAACAATCAGCCCCAGCATTTT. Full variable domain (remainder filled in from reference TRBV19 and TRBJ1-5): DGGITQSPKYLFRKEGQNVTLSCEQNLNHDAMYWYRQDPGQGLRLIYYSQIVNDFQKGDIAEGYSVSREKKESFPLTVTSAQKNPTAFYLCASNLRGPNNQPQHFGDGTRLSIL.

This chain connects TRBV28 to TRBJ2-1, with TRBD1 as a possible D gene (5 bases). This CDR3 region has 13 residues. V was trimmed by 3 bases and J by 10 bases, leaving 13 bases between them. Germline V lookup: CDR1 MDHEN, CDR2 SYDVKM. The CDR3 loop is CASSFLGVGEQFF. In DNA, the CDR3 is TGTGCCAGCAGTTTCCTAGGGGTAGGGGAGCAGTTCTTC. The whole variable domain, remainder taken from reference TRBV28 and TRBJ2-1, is DVKVTQSSRYLVKRTGEKVFLECVQDMDHENMFWYRQDPGLGLRLIYFSYDVKMKEKGDIPEGYSVSREKKERFSLILESASTNQTSMYLCASSFLGVGEQFFGPGTRLTVL.

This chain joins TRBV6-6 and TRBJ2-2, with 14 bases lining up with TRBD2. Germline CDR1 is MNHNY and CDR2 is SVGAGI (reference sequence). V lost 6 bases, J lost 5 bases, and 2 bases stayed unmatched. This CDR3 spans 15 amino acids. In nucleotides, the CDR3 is TGTGCCAGCAGCAGACTAGCGGGAGGGACCGGGGAGCTGTTTTTT. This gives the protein CASSRLAGGTGELFF.

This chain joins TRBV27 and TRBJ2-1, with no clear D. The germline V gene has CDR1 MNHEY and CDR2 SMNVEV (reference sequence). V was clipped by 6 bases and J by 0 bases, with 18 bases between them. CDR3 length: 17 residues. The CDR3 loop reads CASSLLPVRSSYNEQFF. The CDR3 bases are TGTGCCAGCAGCTTGCTCCCAGTCCGGAGCTCCTACAATGAGCAGTTCTTC.

The DNA for the CDR3 is TGTGCCAGCAGTGGGGACAGACCCCTGGTCAAAAACATTCAGTACTTC. Encoded protein: CASSGDRPLVKNIQYF. The V call is TRBV2, the J call TRBJ2-4, with TRBD1 matching 7 bases. Germline assignment: CDR1 SNHLY and CDR2 FYNNEI. The trim removed 4 bases at V and 3 bases at J, leaving 9 bases unmatched. The CDR3 runs to 16 residues.

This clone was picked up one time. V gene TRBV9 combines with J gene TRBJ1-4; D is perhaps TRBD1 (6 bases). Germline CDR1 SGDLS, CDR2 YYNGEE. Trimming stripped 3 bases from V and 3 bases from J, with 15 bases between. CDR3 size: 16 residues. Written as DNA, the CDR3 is TGTGCCAGCAGCGGTCCACCAGGGGTGGCTAATGAAAAACTGTTTTTT. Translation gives CASSGPPGVANEKLFF.

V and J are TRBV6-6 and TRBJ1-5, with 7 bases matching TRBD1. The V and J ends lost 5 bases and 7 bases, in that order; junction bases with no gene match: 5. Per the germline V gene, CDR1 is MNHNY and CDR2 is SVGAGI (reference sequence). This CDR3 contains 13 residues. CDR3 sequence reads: CASSPDRVQPQHF. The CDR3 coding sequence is TGTGCCAGCAGTCCCGACAGGGTCCAGCCCCAGCATTTT.

The CDR3 reads CASSWTGGASSYNEQFF. The CDR3 DNA sequence: TGCGCCAGCAGCTGGACAGGGGGTGCTAGCTCCTACAATGAGCAGTTCTTC. This sequence joins TRBV5-1 and TRBJ2-1; 10 positions match TRBD1. Germline V gene data show CDR1 as SGHRS and CDR2 as YFSETQ. The CDR3 runs to 17 residues. With 3 bases clipped from V and 0 bases from J, the junction kept 6 bases outside the gene matches.

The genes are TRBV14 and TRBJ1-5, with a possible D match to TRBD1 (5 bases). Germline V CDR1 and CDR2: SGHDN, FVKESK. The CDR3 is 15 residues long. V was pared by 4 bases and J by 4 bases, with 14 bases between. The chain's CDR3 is CASSPFSGGNQPQHF. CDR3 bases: TGTGCCAGCAGCCCCTTTTCCGGGGGGAATCAGCCCCAGCATTTT.

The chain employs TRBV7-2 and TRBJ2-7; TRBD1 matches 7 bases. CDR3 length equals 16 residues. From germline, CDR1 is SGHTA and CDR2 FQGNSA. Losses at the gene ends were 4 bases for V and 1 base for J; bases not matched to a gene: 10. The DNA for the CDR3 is TGTGCCAGCAGCTCATTGGTCCGGACAGGTTCCTACGAGCAGTACTTC. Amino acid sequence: CASSSLVRTGSYEQYF.

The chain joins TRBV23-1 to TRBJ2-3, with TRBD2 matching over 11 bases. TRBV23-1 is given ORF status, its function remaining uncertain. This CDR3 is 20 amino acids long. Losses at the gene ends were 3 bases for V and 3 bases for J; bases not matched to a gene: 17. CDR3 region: CASSQLSGASGRISTDTQYF. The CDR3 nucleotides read TGCGCCAGCAGTCAGTTATCGGGGGCTAGCGGGAGGATAAGTACAGATACGCAGTATTTT.

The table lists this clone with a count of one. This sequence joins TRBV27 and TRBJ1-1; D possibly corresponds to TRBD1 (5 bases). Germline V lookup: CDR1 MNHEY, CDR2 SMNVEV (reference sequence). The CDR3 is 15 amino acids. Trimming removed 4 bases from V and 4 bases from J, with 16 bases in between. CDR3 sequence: CASSSVERGFTEAFF. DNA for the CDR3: TGTGCCAGCAGTTCAGTCGAGCGGGGGTTCACTGAAGCTTTCTTT.

The DNA for the CDR3 is TGTGCCAGCAGCTTAGCGAGATACGGGACTAGATCCGACTACGAGCAGTACTTC. It specifies CASSLARYGTRSDYEQYF. This chain joins TRBV7-6 and TRBJ2-7; 8 bases match TRBD2. This CDR3 spans 18 amino acids. The germline gives CDR1 SGHVS, CDR2 FNYEAQ. The V gene end was trimmed by 0 bases and the J gene end by 3 bases; junction bases not matched to a gene: 13.

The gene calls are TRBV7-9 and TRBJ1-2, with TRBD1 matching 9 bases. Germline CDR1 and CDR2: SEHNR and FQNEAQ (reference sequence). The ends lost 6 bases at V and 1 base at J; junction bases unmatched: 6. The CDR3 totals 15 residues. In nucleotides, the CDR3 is TGTGCCAGCAGGTCGGACAGGGGTCTTAACTATGGCTACACCTTC. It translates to CASRSDRGLNYGYTF.

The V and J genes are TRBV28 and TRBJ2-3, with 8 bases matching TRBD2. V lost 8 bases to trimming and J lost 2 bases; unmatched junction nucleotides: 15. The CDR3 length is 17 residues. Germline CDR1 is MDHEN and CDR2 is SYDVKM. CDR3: CASSGHSTGGATDTQYF. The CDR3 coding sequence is TGTGCCAGCTCCGGGCATTCGACCGGGGGGGCCACAGATACGCAGTATTTT.

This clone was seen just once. The CDR3 DNA is TGTGCCAGCTCACCATCGACTAGCTCCTACAATGAGCAGTTCTTC. Protein sequence: CASSPSTSSYNEQFF. V and J are TRBV18 and TRBJ2-1; TRBD2 might be the D (6 bases). Germline V gene sequence: CDR1 KGHSH, CDR2 LQKENI. The V end lost 2 bases, the J end lost 0 bases, and 8 bases lay between the germline ends. The CDR3 is made up of 15 amino acids.

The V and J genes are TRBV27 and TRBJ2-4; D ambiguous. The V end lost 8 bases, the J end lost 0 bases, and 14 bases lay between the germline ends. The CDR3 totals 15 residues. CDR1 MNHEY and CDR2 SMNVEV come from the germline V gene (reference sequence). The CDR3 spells CASGPALLAKNIQYF. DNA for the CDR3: TGTGCCAGCGGGCCAGCTCTCTTAGCCAAAAACATTCAGTACTTC.

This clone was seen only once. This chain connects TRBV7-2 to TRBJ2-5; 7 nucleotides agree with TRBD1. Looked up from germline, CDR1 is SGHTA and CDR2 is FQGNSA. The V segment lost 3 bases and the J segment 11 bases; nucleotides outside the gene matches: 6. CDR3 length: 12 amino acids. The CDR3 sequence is CASSFLTGQQYF. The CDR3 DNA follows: TGTGCCAGCAGCTTTCTTACGGGACAGCAGTACTTC.

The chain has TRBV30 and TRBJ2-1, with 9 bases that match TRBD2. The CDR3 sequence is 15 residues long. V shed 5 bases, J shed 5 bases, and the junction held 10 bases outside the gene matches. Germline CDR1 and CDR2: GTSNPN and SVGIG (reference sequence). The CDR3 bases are TGTGCCTGGTCGAATAGCGGGGGCTTCAACAATGAGCAGTTCTTC. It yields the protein CAWSNSGGFNNEQFF.

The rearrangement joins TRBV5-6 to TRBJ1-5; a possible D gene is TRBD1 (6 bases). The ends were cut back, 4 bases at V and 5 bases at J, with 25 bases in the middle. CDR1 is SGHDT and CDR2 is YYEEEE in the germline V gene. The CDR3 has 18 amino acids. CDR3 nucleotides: TGTGCCAGCAGCCGGGCGGGGGGGCCGAGGGGCCGCCATCAGCCCCAGCATTTT. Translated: CASSRAGGPRGRHQPQHF.

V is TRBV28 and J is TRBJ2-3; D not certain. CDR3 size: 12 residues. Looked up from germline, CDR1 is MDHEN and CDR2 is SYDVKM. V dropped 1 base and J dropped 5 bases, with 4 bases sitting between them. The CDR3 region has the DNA TGTGCCAGCAGTTTATTGAAAGATACGCAGTATTTT. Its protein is CASSLLKDTQYF.